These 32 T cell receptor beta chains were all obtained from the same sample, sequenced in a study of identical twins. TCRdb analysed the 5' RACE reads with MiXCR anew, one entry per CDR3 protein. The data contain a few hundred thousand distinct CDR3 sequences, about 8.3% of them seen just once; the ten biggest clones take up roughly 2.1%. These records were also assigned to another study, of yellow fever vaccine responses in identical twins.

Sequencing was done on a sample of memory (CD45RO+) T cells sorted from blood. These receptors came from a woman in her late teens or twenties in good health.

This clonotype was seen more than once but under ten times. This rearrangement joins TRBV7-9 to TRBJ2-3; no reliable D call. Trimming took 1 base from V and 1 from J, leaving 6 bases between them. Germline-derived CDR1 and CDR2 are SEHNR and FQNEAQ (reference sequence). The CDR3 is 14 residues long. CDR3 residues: CASSLEVGTDTQYF. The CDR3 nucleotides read TGTGCCAGCAGCTTAGAAGTAGGCACAGATACGCAGTATTTT.

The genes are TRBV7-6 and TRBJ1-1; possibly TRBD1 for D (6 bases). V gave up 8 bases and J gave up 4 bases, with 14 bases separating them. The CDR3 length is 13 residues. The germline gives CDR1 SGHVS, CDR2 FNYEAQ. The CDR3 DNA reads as TGTGCCAGCGGTGGAACAGGGACCACTGAAGCTTTCTTT. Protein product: CASGGTGTTEAFF.

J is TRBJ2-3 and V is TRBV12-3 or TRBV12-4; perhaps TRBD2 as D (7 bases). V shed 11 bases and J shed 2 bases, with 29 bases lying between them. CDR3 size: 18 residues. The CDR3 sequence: CALSLALSSGGPTDTQYF. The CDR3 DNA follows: TGTGCCCTCAGTTTAGCGCTATCGTCGGGGGGCCCCACAGATACGCAGTATTTT.

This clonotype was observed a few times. This CDR3 reads CASTSGGLANQPQHF. CDR3 sequence (DNA): TGTGCCAGCACAAGCGGGGGGTTGGCCAATCAGCCCCAGCATTTT. This chain links TRBV28 with TRBJ1-5; tentatively, D is TRBD1 (5 bases). Trimming removed 7 bases from V and 3 bases from J, with 16 bases in between. CDR3 length: 15 amino acids. Germline V gives CDR1 MDHEN, CDR2 SYDVKM.

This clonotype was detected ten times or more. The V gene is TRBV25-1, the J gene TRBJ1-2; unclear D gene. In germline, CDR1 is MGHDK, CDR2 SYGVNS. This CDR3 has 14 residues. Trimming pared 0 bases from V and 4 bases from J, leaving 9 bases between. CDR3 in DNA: TGTGCCAGCAGTGAATACGCAGAGGTCTATGGCTACACCTTC. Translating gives CASSEYAEVYGYTF.

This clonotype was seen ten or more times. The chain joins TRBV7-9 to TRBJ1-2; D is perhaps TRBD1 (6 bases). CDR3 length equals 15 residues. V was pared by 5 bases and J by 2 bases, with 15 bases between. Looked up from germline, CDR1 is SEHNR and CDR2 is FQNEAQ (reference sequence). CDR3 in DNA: TGTGCCAGCAGCCACCTACTCGACAGGAACTATGGCTACACCTTC. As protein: CASSHLLDRNYGYTF.

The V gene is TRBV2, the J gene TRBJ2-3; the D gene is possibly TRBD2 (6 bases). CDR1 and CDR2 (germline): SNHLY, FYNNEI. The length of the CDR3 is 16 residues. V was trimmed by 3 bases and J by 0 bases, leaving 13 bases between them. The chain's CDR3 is CASSDERAVSTDTQYF. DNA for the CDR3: TGTGCCAGCAGTGACGAGCGGGCCGTTAGCACAGATACGCAGTATTTT.

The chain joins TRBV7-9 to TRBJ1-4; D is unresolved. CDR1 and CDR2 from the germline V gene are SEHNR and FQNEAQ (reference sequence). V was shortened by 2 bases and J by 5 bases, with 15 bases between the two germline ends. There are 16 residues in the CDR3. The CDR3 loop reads CASSLSGTLGNEKLFF. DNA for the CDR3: TGTGCCAGCAGCTTATCCGGAACCTTGGGAAATGAAAAACTGTTTTTT.

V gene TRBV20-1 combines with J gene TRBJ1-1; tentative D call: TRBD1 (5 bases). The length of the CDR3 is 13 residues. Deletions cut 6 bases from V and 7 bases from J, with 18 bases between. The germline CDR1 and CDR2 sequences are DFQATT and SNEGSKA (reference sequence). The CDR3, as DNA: TGCAGTGCACCGTCGGGACGGAGCCTTGAAGCTTTCTTT. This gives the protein CSAPSGRSLEAFF.

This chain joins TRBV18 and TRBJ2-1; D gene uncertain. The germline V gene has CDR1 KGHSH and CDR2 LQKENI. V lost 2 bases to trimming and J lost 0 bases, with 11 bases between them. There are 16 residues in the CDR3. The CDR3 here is CASSPEMELSYNEQFF. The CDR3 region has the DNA TGTGCCAGCTCACCAGAAATGGAGCTCTCCTACAATGAGCAGTTCTTC.

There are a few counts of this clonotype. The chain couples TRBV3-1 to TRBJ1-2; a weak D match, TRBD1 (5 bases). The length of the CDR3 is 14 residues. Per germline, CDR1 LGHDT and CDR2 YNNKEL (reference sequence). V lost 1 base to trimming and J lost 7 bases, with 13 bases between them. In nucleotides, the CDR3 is TGTGCCAGCAGCCAAGCCGGACATTCCGGTGGCTACACCTTC. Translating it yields CASSQAGHSGGYTF.

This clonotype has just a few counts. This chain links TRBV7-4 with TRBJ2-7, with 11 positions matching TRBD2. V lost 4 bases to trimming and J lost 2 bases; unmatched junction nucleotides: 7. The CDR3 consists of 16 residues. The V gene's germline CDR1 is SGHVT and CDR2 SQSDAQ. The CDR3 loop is CASSSPGTSGTYEQYF. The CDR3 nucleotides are TGTGCCAGCAGCTCCCCCGGGACTAGCGGAACCTACGAGCAGTACTTC.

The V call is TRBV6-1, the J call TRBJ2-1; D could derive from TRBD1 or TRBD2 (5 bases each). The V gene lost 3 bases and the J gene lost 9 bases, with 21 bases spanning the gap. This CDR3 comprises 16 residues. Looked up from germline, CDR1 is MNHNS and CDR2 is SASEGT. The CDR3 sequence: CASSEQVGGTVGEQFF. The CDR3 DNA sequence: TGTGCCAGCAGTGAGCAGGTTGGGGGAACCGTAGGTGAGCAGTTCTTC.

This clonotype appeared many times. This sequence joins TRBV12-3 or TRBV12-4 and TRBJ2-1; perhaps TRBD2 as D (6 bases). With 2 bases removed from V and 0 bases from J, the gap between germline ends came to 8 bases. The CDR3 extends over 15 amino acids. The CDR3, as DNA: TGTGCCAGCAGTTTACTGCGGGGCTCCTACAATGAGCAGTTCTTC. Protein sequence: CASSLLRGSYNEQFF.

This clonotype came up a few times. The CDR3 spells CSARGGGTYNEQFF. CDR3 bases: TGCAGTGCTCGGGGAGGGGGAACCTACAATGAGCAGTTCTTC. This chain connects TRBV20-1 to TRBJ2-1; perhaps TRBD2 as D (7 bases). The length of the CDR3 is 14 residues. The germline V gene has CDR1 DFQATT and CDR2 SNEGSKA (reference sequence). V was pared by 5 bases and J by 2 bases, with 13 bases between.

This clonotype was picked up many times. CDR3 region: CASSSGQHYNEQFF. For the CDR3, the DNA is TGCGCCAGCAGCTCCGGACAGCACTACAATGAGCAGTTCTTC. The V and J genes are TRBV5-1 and TRBJ2-1; tentative D call: TRBD1 (6 bases). V was cut by 3 bases and J by 3 bases, with 10 bases left in between. Germline V gene lookup returns CDR1 SGHRS and CDR2 YFSETQ. This CDR3 region has 14 residues.

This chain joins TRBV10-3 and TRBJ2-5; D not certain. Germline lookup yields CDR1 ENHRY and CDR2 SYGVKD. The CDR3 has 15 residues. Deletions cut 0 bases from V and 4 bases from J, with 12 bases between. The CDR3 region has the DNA TGTGCCATCAGTGAGTCGAGAAATAAGGGAGAGACCCAGTACTTC. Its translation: CAISESRNKGETQYF.

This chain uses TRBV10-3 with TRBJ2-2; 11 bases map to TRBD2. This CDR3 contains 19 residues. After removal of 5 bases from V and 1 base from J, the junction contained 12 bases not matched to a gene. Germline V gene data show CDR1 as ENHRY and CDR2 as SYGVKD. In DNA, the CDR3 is TGTGCCATCAGTCCTAGCTGGAGGGGACTAGCGGTGAACACCGGGGAGCTGTTTTTT. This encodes CAISPSWRGLAVNTGELFF.

CDR3 nucleotide sequence: TGTGCCAGCAGTTACGTCGCCTCCGGGGAGCTGTTTTTT. Translating gives CASSYVASGELFF. This rearrangement joins TRBV6-2 or TRBV6-3 to TRBJ2-2; D call uncertain. V lost 2 bases, J lost 6 bases, and 7 bases lay in between. The germline CDR1 and CDR2 sequences are MNHEY and SVGEGT. This CDR3 is 13 amino acids long.

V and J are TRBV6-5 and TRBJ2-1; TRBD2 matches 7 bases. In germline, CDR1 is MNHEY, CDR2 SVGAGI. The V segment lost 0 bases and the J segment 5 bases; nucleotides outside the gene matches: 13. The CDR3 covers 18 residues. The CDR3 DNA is TGTGCCAGCAGTTACTCCTCGGGTTTCGCGGGAGATGACAATGAGCAGTTCTTC. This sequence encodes CASSYSSGFAGDDNEQFF.

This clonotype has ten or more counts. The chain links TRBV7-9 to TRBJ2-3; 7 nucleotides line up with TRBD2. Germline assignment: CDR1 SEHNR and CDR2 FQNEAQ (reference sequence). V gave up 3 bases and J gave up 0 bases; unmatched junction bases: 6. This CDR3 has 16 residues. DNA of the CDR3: TGTGCCAGCAGCTTCGGCGGGGGAACTAGCACAGATACGCAGTATTTT. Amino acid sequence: CASSFGGGTSTDTQYF.

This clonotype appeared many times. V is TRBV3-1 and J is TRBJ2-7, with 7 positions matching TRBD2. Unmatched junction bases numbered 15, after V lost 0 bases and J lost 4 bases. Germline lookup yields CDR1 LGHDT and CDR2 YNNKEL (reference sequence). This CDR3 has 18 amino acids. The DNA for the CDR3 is TGTGCCAGCAGCCAAGAAGACTTGCCCAGCGGGATCGGGTACGAGCAGTACTTC. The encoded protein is CASSQEDLPSGIGYEQYF.

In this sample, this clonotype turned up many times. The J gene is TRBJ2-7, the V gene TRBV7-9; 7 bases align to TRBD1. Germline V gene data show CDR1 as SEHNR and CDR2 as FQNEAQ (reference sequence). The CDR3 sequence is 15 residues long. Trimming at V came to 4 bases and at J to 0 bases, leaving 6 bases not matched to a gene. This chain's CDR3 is CASSSGRDSSYEQYF. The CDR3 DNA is TGTGCCAGCAGCTCAGGAAGGGACAGCTCCTACGAGCAGTACTTC.

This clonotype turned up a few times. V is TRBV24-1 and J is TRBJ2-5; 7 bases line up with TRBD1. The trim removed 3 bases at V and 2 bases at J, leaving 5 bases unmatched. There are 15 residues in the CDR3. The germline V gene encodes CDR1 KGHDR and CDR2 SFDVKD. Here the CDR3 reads CATSDPMGQQETQYF. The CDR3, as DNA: TGTGCCACCAGTGATCCCATGGGACAGCAAGAGACCCAGTACTTC.

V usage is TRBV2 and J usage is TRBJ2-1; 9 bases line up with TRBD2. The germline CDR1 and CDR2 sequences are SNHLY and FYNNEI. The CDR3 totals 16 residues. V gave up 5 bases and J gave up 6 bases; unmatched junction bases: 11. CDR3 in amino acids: CASSSRSGGFANEQFF. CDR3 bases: TGTGCCAGCAGTTCCAGGAGCGGGGGGTTCGCCAATGAGCAGTTCTTC. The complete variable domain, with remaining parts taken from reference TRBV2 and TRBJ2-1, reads EPEVTQTPSHQVTQMGQEVILRCVPISNHLYFYWYRQILGQKVEFLVSFYNNEISEKSEIFDDQFSVERPDGSNFTLKIRSTKLEDSAMYFCASSSRSGGFANEQFFGPGTRLTVL.

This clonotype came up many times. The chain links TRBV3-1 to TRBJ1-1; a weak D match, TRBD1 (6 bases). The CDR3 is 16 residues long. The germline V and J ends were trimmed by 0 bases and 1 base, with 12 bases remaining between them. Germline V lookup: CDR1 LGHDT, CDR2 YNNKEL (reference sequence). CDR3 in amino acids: CASSQEYDRSNTEAFF. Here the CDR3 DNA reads TGTGCCAGCAGCCAAGAATACGACAGGTCGAACACTGAAGCTTTCTTT.

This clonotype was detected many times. The CDR3 here is CASTPADSYEQYF. CDR3 sequence (DNA): TGTGCCAGCACCCCGGCAGACTCCTACGAGCAGTACTTC. The chain couples TRBV2 to TRBJ2-7; unclear D gene. Trimming cost V 7 bases and J 0 bases, with 10 bases left between them. Germline V gives CDR1 SNHLY, CDR2 FYNNEI. The CDR3 consists of 13 residues.

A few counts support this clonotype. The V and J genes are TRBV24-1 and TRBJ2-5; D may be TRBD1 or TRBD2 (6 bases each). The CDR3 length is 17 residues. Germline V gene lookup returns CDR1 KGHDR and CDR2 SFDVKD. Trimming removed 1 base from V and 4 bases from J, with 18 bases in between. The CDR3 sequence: CATSDFGSRGRRETQYF. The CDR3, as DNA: TGTGCCACCAGTGATTTTGGTTCGAGGGGGAGGCGAGAGACCCAGTACTTC.

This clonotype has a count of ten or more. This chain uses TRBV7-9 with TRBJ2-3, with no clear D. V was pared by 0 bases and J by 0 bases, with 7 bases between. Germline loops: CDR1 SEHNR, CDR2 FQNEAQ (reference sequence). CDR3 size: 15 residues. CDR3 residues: CASSLAGSSTDTQYF. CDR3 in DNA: TGTGCCAGCAGCTTAGCGGGATCCAGCACAGATACGCAGTATTTT.

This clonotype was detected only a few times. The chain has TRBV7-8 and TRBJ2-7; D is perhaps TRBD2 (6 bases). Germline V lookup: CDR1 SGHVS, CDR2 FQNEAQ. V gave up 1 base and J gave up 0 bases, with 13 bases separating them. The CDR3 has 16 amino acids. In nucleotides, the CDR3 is TGTGCCAGCAGCTTAGGGAGGGCTTTAAGCTCCTACGAGCAGTACGTC. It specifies CASSLGRALSSYEQYV.

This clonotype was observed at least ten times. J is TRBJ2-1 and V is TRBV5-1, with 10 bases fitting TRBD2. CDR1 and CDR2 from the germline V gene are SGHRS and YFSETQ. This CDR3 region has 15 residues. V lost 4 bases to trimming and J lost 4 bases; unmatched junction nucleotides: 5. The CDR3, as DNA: TGCGCCAGCAGCCCTAGCGGGAGAGGGTACAATGAGCAGTTCTTC. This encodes CASSPSGRGYNEQFF.

CDR3 nucleotides: TGTGCCAGCAGTTCGGCTGAGACTGCCTTAAGGGAGCAGTTCTTC. The encoded protein is CASSSAETALREQFF. This chain joins TRBV28 and TRBJ2-1; D call uncertain. Germline CDR1 is MDHEN and CDR2 is SYDVKM. This CDR3 is built from 15 residues. Trimming took off 4 bases at V and 10 bases at J, with 20 bases between the two ends.